The text below deals with one TCR beta chain. Its recognized antigen is unknown. Base quality data are lacking; no much larger clone is found one base away. This entry is derived from a study of response to subunit inactivated influenza vaccine (dated by TCRdb to 2016 to 2019). Regarding the complete study: Deep quantitative T cell receptor repertoire profiling was used in the study to track responses to a trivalent subunit inactivated influenza vaccine. Overall results and qualifications from the work: The authors suggested that each seasonal influenza vaccination may recruit only a limited number of new T cells.

The library was obtained by RT-PCR. TCRdb shows the sequencer as Illumina HiSeq 2500. TCRdb's own reprocessing of the public reads used fastp at Q25 and MiXCR and kept productive beta chains. Duplicate CDR3 protein sequences are folded into a single record with the most common DNA and genes. This sample comprises about 650,000 distinct CDR3 sequences, approximately 14% of them detected only once. Approximately 10% of the sample rests with the top ten. Sample: PBMCs from blood, taken roughly 12 days after vaccination. This receptor was identified in a man aged 45-65 years who received an inactivated influenza vaccine. Donor details come from another sample of the same person, matched by shared clones.

The sequenced DNA: TGTGCCAGCAGCCTTACCCAGGGATACACCGGGGAGCTGTTTTTT. It codes for CASSLTQGYTGELFF. In this chain, TRBV9 is recombined with TRBJ2-2, and the D gene may be TRBD1, 5 bases matching. Including the terminal cysteine and phenylalanine, the CDR3 comprises 15 residues. The CDR3 DNA has 45 bases and is translated from base 1. Trimming takes 4 bases from V and 3 bases from J, and the germline ends sit 13 bases apart. Reading the germline V gene gives CDR1 SGDLS and CDR2 YYNGEE.